The 32 T cell receptor beta chains below all came from one sample that was sequenced in a study of regulatory T cells in long-lasting Graves disease. According to the study, TCR beta libraries were built with iRepertoire HTBI primers and CDR3-region Arm-PCR. Via MiXCR, TCRdb re-called the multiplex PCR reads, giving one row per CDR3 protein. The sample includes roughly 500,000 distinct CDR3 sequences, about 20% of them seen just once. Time point described: persistent/refractory GD, antithyroid drugs over 5 years with positive TRAb. With RNA extracted from PBMCs as input, the TCR library was made. The specimen comprised peripheral blood mononuclear cells (PBMCs), sampled when the disease was refractory, from a patient treated with antithyroid drugs. Receptor source: a female donor with Graves disease.

The chain recombines TRBV5-1 with TRBJ2-2, with 10 nucleotides matching TRBD1. Trimming at V came to 3 bases and at J to 4 bases, leaving 6 bases not matched to a gene. The CDR3 covers 16 residues. CDR1 is SGHRS and CDR2 is YFSETQ in the germline V gene. The DNA of the CDR3 is TGCGCCAGCAGCTCACTCCGGGACAGGGGCACCGGGGAGCTGTTTTTT. Amino acid sequence: CASSSLRDRGTGELFF.

The table lists this clonotype with many counts. The chain carries TRBV7-8 and TRBJ1-5; D is unclear. V was trimmed by 1 base and J by 1 base, leaving 8 bases between them. The CDR3 extends over 15 amino acids. CDR1 is SGHVS, CDR2 FQNEAQ, per germline. CDR3 in DNA: TGTGCCAGCAGCTTAGATGGGAAGAGCAATCAGCCCCAGCATTTT. Residues: CASSLDGKSNQPQHF.

The V and J genes are TRBV7-2 and TRBJ2-1; 10 bases match TRBD2. J lost 2 bases, V lost 1 base, and 5 bases had no gene match. Germline values: CDR1 SGHTA, CDR2 FQGNSA. The CDR3 extends over 17 amino acids. The CDR3, as DNA: TGTGCCAGCAGCTTAGTAGGTAGCGGGGGGCCCTACAATGAGCAGTTCTTC. Translation: CASSLVGSGGPYNEQFF.

This clonotype was observed many times. The chain is built from TRBV7-2 and TRBJ1-1; maybe TRBD1 (6 bases). From germline, CDR1 is SGHTA and CDR2 FQGNSA. The CDR3 spans 14 residues. Trimming removed 6 bases from V and 1 base from J, with 12 bases in between. CDR3 region: CASSPGVTNTEAFF. For the CDR3, the DNA is TGTGCCAGCAGTCCAGGGGTCACGAACACTGAAGCTTTCTTT. Variable domain in full (rest from reference TRBV7-2 and TRBJ1-1): GAGVSQSPSNKVTEKGKDVELRCDPISGHTALYWYRQSLGQGLEFLIYFQGNSAPDKSGLPSDRFSAERTGGSVSTLTIQRTQQEDSAVYLCASSPGVTNTEAFFGQGTRLTVV.

Comment on this clonotype: This may be a read error, as it is one base from a much larger clone. The V and J genes are TRBV28 and TRBJ1-3, with D unclear. Germline CDR1 is MDHEN and CDR2 is SYDVKM. The CDR3 covers 13 residues. V was shortened by 5 bases and J by 5 bases, with 10 bases between the two germline ends. CDR3 DNA sequence: TGTGCCAGCAGTCCCCCGGGCCGAAACACCATATATTTT. Residues: CASSPPGRNTIYF.

The V call is TRBV14, the J call TRBJ2-7; the D gene is possibly TRBD2 (7 bases). Trimming pared 4 bases from V and 7 bases from J, leaving 14 bases between. This CDR3 is built from 13 residues. Germline V CDR1 and CDR2: SGHDN, FVKESK. CDR3 protein: CASSLNREGEQYF. The CDR3 DNA reads as TGTGCCAGCAGCCTAAACAGGGAGGGGGAGCAGTACTTC. Full variable domain (outside the CDR3, taken from reference TRBV14 and TRBJ2-7): EAGVTQFPSHSVIEKGQTVTLRCDPISGHDNLYWYRRVMGKEIKFLLHFVKESKQDESGMPNNRFLAERTGGTYSTLKVQPAELEDSGVYFCASSLNREGEQYFGPGTRLTVT.

This clonotype was found a few times. CDR3 bases: TGTGCCAGCAGTCTAATCGGACTAGCGGGAGTGAGTAGTTACGAGCAGTACTTC. Amino acids: CASSLIGLAGVSSYEQYF. The rearrangement uses TRBV27 and TRBJ2-7; 13 bases align to TRBD2. The CDR3 has 18 amino acids. Trimming cost V 5 bases and J 4 bases; bases outside gene matches: 14. CDR1 is MNHEY and CDR2 is SMNVEV in the germline V gene (reference sequence).

The J gene is TRBJ2-7, the V gene TRBV2; D perhaps matches TRBD2 (6 bases). The CDR3 has 14 residues. Germline V lookup: CDR1 SNHLY, CDR2 FYNNEI. V was shortened by 6 bases and J by 10 bases, with 22 bases between the two germline ends. CDR3 DNA sequence: TGTGCCAGCAGCAGGGCGGGGCGCGGGGAGATCCAGTACTTC. Its translation: CASSRAGRGEIQYF.

This clonotype was found once. V and J are TRBV28 and TRBJ2-5; tentatively, D is TRBD1 or TRBD2 (5 bases each). CDR1 MDHEN and CDR2 SYDVKM come from the germline V gene. V dropped 6 bases and J dropped 0 bases, with 14 bases sitting between them. This CDR3 contains 15 residues. The CDR3 DNA reads TGTGCCAGCAGGTTCACCGGGACGTACCAAGAGACCCAGTACTTC. This gives the protein CASRFTGTYQETQYF.

The chain recombines TRBV19 with TRBJ1-5; D possibly corresponds to TRBD1 (5 bases). The germline gives CDR1 LNHDA, CDR2 SQIVND (reference sequence). The V end lost 5 bases, the J end lost 1 base, and 21 bases lay between the germline ends. The CDR3 runs to 18 residues. The CDR3: CASSPRDSDSGSNQPQHF. The CDR3 DNA reads as TGTGCCAGTAGTCCTCGGGACTCCGACAGCGGGAGCAATCAGCCCCAGCATTTT. Variable domain in full (rest from reference TRBV19 and TRBJ1-5): DGGITQSPKYLFRKEGQNVTLSCEQNLNHDAMYWYRQDPGQGLRLIYYSQIVNDFQKGDIAEGYSVSREKKESFPLTVTSAQKNPTAFYLCASSPRDSDSGSNQPQHFGDGTRLSIL.

The chain is built from TRBV27 and TRBJ1-1; no definite D call. V dropped 6 bases and J dropped 4 bases, with 15 bases sitting between them. The CDR3 totals 14 residues. Germline lookup yields CDR1 MNHEY and CDR2 SMNVEV (reference sequence). The CDR3 reads CASRIRVEGTEAFF. The CDR3 bases are TGTGCCAGCAGAATAAGGGTGGAGGGCACTGAAGCTTTCTTT.

The rearrangement links TRBV24-1 to TRBJ2-5, with D possibly being TRBD1 (5 bases). Germline lookup yields CDR1 KGHDR and CDR2 SFDVKD. This CDR3 has 17 residues. The V end was cut by 3 bases, the J end by 5 bases, with 21 bases between. Here the CDR3 reads CATSDQEWGGWWETQYF. CDR3 in DNA: TGTGCCACCAGTGATCAAGAGTGGGGCGGATGGTGGGAGACCCAGTACTTC.

The chain combines TRBV14 with TRBJ1-2; 7 bases line up with TRBD1. CDR3 length equals 14 residues. Trimming at V came to 2 bases and at J to 4 bases, leaving 4 bases not matched to a gene. Germline-derived CDR1 and CDR2 are SGHDN and FVKESK. CDR3 DNA sequence: TGTGCCAGCAGCCAACGACAGGGAAGCTATGGCTACACCTTC. Protein product: CASSQRQGSYGYTF.

In this sample, this clonotype turned up a few times. This chain joins TRBV29-1 and TRBJ1-1; D may be TRBD1 (5 bases). The CDR3 is 14 amino acids. Germline assignment: CDR1 SQVTM and CDR2 ANQGSEA. V lost 4 bases, J lost 4 bases, and 16 bases lay in between. CDR3 residues: CSVGRAGGSTEAFF. The DNA of the CDR3 is TGCAGCGTTGGCCGGGCCGGGGGGAGCACTGAAGCTTTCTTT.

Turning to this clonotype: It may be a read error: a sequence one base away is much more abundant. The chain combines TRBV5-5 with TRBJ1-1; tentative D call: TRBD1 (5 bases). The ends were cut back, 4 bases at V and 3 bases at J, with 13 bases in the middle. Germline V gene data show CDR1 as SGHKS and CDR2 as YYEKEE (reference sequence). The CDR3 spans 14 residues. CDR3 loop: CASSRVVGDTEAFF. DNA for the CDR3: TGTGCCAGCAGCAGGGTGGTAGGGGACACTGAAGCTTTCTTT.

In this sample, this clonotype turned up many times. The chain carries TRBV7-2 and TRBJ1-1; no definite D call. The CDR3 has 11 residues. V was clipped by 6 bases and J by 7 bases, with 9 bases between them. CDR1 is SGHTA, CDR2 FQGNSA, per germline. The CDR3 DNA is TGTGCCAGCAGTGTCCAGGTTGAAGCTTTCTTT. Translated: CASSVQVEAFF.

Only a few counts were recorded for this clonotype. This chain joins TRBV19 and TRBJ1-2, with 9 positions matching TRBD1. Germline lookup yields CDR1 LNHDA and CDR2 SQIVND (reference sequence). V was pared by 5 bases and J by 8 bases, with 6 bases of the junction left unmatched. This CDR3 spans 13 amino acids. In nucleotides, the CDR3 is TGTGCCAGTAGTCCCGGGACAGGGCAAGGCTACACCTTC. Translating gives CASSPGTGQGYTF.

The J gene is TRBJ2-7, the V gene TRBV10-3; 12 positions match TRBD1. Germline V CDR1 and CDR2: ENHRY, SYGVKD. CDR3 size: 14 residues. Trimming took 4 bases from V and 4 from J; bases not matched to a gene: 2. CDR3 region: CAISGDRGLYEQYF. The DNA of the CDR3 is TGTGCCATCAGTGGGGACAGGGGGCTTTACGAGCAGTACTTC.

This clonotype was found a few times. CDR3 protein: CASSPDDGTGLWPQHF. DNA of the CDR3: TGCGCCAGCAGCCCAGACGACGGGACAGGGCTGTGGCCCCAGCATTTT. The chain uses TRBV4-3 and TRBJ1-5, with TRBD1 matching over 9 bases. Germline V gene data show CDR1 as LGHNA and CDR2 as YSLEER. Trimming at V came to 4 bases and at J to 9 bases, leaving 13 bases not matched to a gene. CDR3 length: 16 residues.

In its sample, this clonotype was seen a few times. This may stem from a read error, because a much larger clone lies one nucleotide away. This CDR3 fails to terminate in the conserved phenylalanine or tryptophan, so it likely reflects a read error. The chain uses TRBV2 and TRBJ1-6, with D perhaps matching TRBD1 (5 bases). The CDR3 consists of 14 residues. The V and J ends lost 3 bases and 9 bases respectively, with 12 bases between them. In germline, CDR1 is SNHLY, CDR2 FYNNEI. The DNA of the CDR3 is TGTGCCAGCAGTGAGCAGGGAGGACGTTCACCCCTCCACCTT. Amino acids: CASSEQGGRSPLHL.

This clonotype was counted only a few times. The chain carries TRBV7-3 and TRBJ2-3, with D hard to call. V was clipped by 5 bases and J by 6 bases, with 9 bases between them. The CDR3 has 12 residues. Germline CDR1 and CDR2: SGHTA and FQGTGA. The CDR3 region is CASSRPADTQYF. In nucleotides, the CDR3 is TGTGCCAGCAGCCGACCGGCGGATACGCAGTATTTT.

The V and J genes are TRBV15 and TRBJ1-2; no clear D gene. With 0 bases removed from V and 7 bases from J, the gap between germline ends came to 12 bases. Germline V gene lookup returns CDR1 LNHNV and CDR2 YYDKDF (reference sequence). This CDR3 comprises 14 residues. The CDR3: CATSREKFLGGYTF. The CDR3 nucleotides read TGTGCCACCAGCAGAGAGAAATTTTTAGGTGGCTACACCTTC.

This clonotype was seen a few times. J is TRBJ2-7 and V is TRBV20-1, with unresolved D. The CDR3 extends over 10 amino acids. With 5 bases removed from V and 4 bases from J, the gap between germline ends came to 6 bases. Germline CDR1 and CDR2: DFQATT and SNEGSKA (reference sequence). Here the CDR3 reads CSALNYEQYF. For the CDR3, the DNA is TGCAGTGCTCTGAATTACGAGCAGTACTTC.

This clonotype was seen ten or more times. The chain couples TRBV10-3 to TRBJ1-4; D unresolved. CDR1 is ENHRY and CDR2 is SYGVKD in the germline V gene. V shed 0 bases and J shed 14 bases, with 13 bases lying between them. The CDR3 has 13 residues. The CDR3, as DNA: TGTGCCATCAGTGAGTCGGTTGGAAGAAAGCTGTTTTTT. This encodes CAISESVGRKLFF.

The J gene is TRBJ2-7, the V gene TRBV5-4, with 8 bases that match TRBD2. The CDR3 has 16 residues. V trimming: 6 bases; J trimming: 0 bases; junction bases outside the gene matches: 11. Germline CDR1 SGHNT, CDR2 YYREEE (reference sequence). The CDR3 nucleotides read TGTGCCAGCACCCTAACCGGGACTAGTAGCTCCTACGAGCAGTACTTC. Translation: CASTLTGTSSSYEQYF.

The chain joins TRBV4-3 to TRBJ1-2, with 7 nucleotides matching TRBD1. The germline gives CDR1 LGHNA, CDR2 YSLEER. The CDR3 contains 16 residues. After removal of 0 bases from V and 6 bases from J, the junction contained 10 bases not matched to a gene. DNA of the CDR3: TGCGCCAGCAGCCAAGAAGTGTTGGGGACAGTCCATGGCTACACCTTC. Translation gives CASSQEVLGTVHGYTF.

This chain joins TRBV7-2 and TRBJ2-1, with TRBD1 matching over 10 bases. The junction had 13 bases not matched to a gene; V was cut back by 5 bases and J by 9 bases. The CDR3 runs to 16 residues. Germline values: CDR1 SGHTA, CDR2 FQGNSA. The CDR3 sequence: CASSLNSGTGVGEQFF. CDR3 bases: TGTGCCAGCAGCCTTAACTCCGGGACAGGGGTTGGTGAGCAGTTCTTC.

This clonotype was counted at least ten times. One base away lies a much larger clone, so this may be a sequencing read error. This chain links TRBV11-1 with TRBJ1-2, with 7 bases matching TRBD1. The CDR3 extends over 13 amino acids. Looked up from germline, CDR1 is SGHAT and CDR2 is FQDESV (reference sequence). V gave up 3 bases and J gave up 4 bases; unmatched junction bases: 2. In DNA, the CDR3 is TGTGCCAGCAGCTTGACAGGGACCTATGGCTACACCTTC. As protein: CASSLTGTYGYTF.

This clonotype has just a few counts. V gene TRBV6-2 or TRBV6-3 combines with J gene TRBJ2-7; D ambiguous. Germline V gene data show CDR1 as MNHEY and CDR2 as SVGEGT. Between the trimmed V and J ends, which lost 4 bases and 2 bases, there was a span of 9 bases. The CDR3 totals 13 residues. The CDR3 region has the DNA TGTGCCAGCAGTTGGCGGTACCCCTACGAGCAGTACTTC. It codes for CASSWRYPYEQYF.

The chain is built from TRBV6-2 or TRBV6-3 and TRBJ1-3, with TRBD1 matching 9 bases. The V segment lost 6 bases and the J segment 1 base; nucleotides outside the gene matches: 22. Germline V gives CDR1 MNHEY, CDR2 SVGEGT. This CDR3 comprises 21 residues. CDR3 residues: CASRHRSPDRGTYSSGNTIYF. The CDR3, as DNA: TGTGCCAGCAGACACCGGAGCCCGGACAGGGGTACTTACAGTTCTGGAAACACCATATATTTT.

This clonotype turned up a few times. The CDR3 DNA reads TGCAGTGCTAGAGGCCCTAATGGGCCCCAGCATTTT. This encodes CSARGPNGPQHF. The chain carries TRBV20-1 and TRBJ1-5; the D is unclear. V lost 1 base to trimming and J lost 9 bases, with 10 bases between them. Germline V CDR1 and CDR2: DFQATT, SNEGSKA (reference sequence). This CDR3 has 12 amino acids.

The gene calls are TRBV2 and TRBJ1-4, with 8 bases identical to TRBD1. Germline values: CDR1 SNHLY, CDR2 FYNNEI. V lost 7 bases and J lost 7; bases outside the gene matches: 8. The CDR3 is made up of 14 amino acids. The CDR3: CASNEDRASEKLFF. The CDR3 DNA sequence: TGTGCCAGCAACGAGGACAGGGCGAGTGAAAAACTGTTTTTT.